This TCR beta chain emerged from a study of regulatory T cells in long-lasting Graves disease (dated by TCRdb to the early 2020s). Some background on the complete study: Antithyroid drugs had been taken for less than 3 months by newly diagnosed Graves' disease patients. Patients with persistent Graves' disease were compared with patients with newly diagnosed Graves' disease using TCR sequencing and RNA sequencing of peripheral blood. The study took place in China and was registered as a clinical trial. A total of approximately 35 samples were covered by TCR sequencing, comprising approximately 13 persistent and around 20 newly diagnosed Graves' disease patients.

To prepare the library, multiplex PCR was applied. TCRdb names Illumina HiSeq 4000 as the instrument used. iRepertoire HTBI primers and Arm-PCR amplification of CDR3 regions were used to construct TCR beta libraries. PCR products were gel purified before sequencing. The original pipeline was this. Across samples, 62 TRBV and 13 to 15 TRBJ segments were identified and used for gene usage analysis of CDR3 amino acid clonotypes. COPE and FqMerger were used to merge filtered high-quality paired reads into contigs. BLAST was used to align contigs to IMGT TRBV, TRBD and TRBJ reference genes, with CDR3 defined following IMGT. Clonotypes above 0.1% frequency were classified as highly expanded clones. Shannon entropy was used to measure repertoire diversity, and the Gini coefficient was used to measure V-J evenness. Public clonotypes were defined as clonotypes shared by more than one individual. TCRdb reworked the public reads: Q25 trimming with fastp, MiXCR clone assembly, productive beta chains retained. Each record represents a unique CDR3 protein, reported with the most common genes and DNA among its rows. None of the V and J calls come from the authors' own analysis; TCRdb made them. Here the sample has a few hundred thousand distinct CDR3 sequences; roughly 18% occur a single time. The ten largest clones take up roughly 15% of the sample.

Study-wide findings and limitations: Sequencing and analysis were restricted to the TCR beta chain. More public clonotypes were shared among persistent patients (over 2,500) than among newly diagnosed patients (over 900). As a limitation, the authors acknowledged that the small sample size may reduce accuracy. Peripheral blood alone was examined, since thyroid tissue, which constituted the primary lesion, could not be accessed. Compared with newly diagnosed patients, patients with persistent Graves' disease had lower TCR Shannon entropy and fewer highly expanded clones, which suggests clonal expansion.

This clonotype was counted ten times or more. What this receptor recognizes is not known. Base qualities are not at hand, and no much larger clone is one base apart. The sample's time point, from its label and the paper: newly diagnosed GD, antithyroid drugs for less than 3 months. For both TCR sequencing and RNA sequencing, RNA was extracted from PBMCs using TRIzol. The diagnosis of Graves' disease followed American Thyroid Association guidelines. The patients came from an endocrinology department in Xi'an, China. From each patient, approximately 10 milliliters of peripheral blood was collected into an EDTA anticoagulant tube. Ficoll Paque Plus density gradient separation was used to isolate PBMCs, and no additional T cell sorting was done. RNA quality was checked with an Agilent 2100 Bioanalyzer and agarose gel, and concentration with a NanoDrop 2000. In addition, the sample was reused for a study of T cells in Graves' hyperthyroidism and ophthalmopathy. That second report states: Stable Graves' hyperthyroidism was defined as no progression to ophthalmopathy during 18 months of follow-up. Hyperthyroidism patients were aged 18 to 65 years and newly diagnosed, with disease duration of less than 2 months. Exclusion was applied to patients with uncontrolled infections, other autoimmune diseases, pregnancy or lactation. Diagnoses were established on the basis of clinical symptoms, serum thyroxine and TRAb, thyroid ultrasound, and orbital computed tomography. A first-round RT-PCR of the TCR CDR3 used the HTBI primer set with the Qiagen OneStep RT-PCR kit. Blood samples also contained most of the expanded thyroid clonotypes (frequency above 0.001), which suggests that blood repertoires may reflect thyroid immune responses. In cross-validation, a model built on a 13 V-J signature told ophthalmopathy apart from stable hyperthyroidism with approximately 90% sensitivity and roughly 81% specificity, and in testing the same model reached 80%/75%. In validation, the model predicted progression to ophthalmopathy a median of around 6.5 months before onset, with over 60% sensitivity and roughly 73% specificity. To identify distinguishing TCR V-J signatures, a discovery cohort of about 100 patients was used, comprising 40 to 45 with Graves' ophthalmopathy and under 60 with stable Graves' hyperthyroidism. Prospective prediction of ophthalmopathy was tested in an independent validation cohort consisting of roughly 19 hyperthyroidism patients and over 15 patients who later progressed to ophthalmopathy. The roughly 100 discovery patients were divided at random into training and test sets in a 7:3 ratio. Thyroid tissue and blood T-cell repertoires from several Graves' hyperthyroidism patients were also compared in the study. After blood sampling, hyperthyroidism patients were treated with methimazole at a starting dose of 30 mg daily, and ophthalmopathy patients were treated with high-dose intravenous methylprednisolone. Libraries were constructed in a second round of multiplex PCR, after which size selection and purification were performed. The libraries were sequenced on an Illumina HiSeq2000 using paired-end 100 bp reads. Raw data were processed with SOAPnuke, discarding reads with adapters, uncalled bases, mean Phred below 15, or no exact constant-primer or identifier match. COPE v1.2.5 was used to merge the high-quality paired reads, and each unique nucleotide sequence was defined as a clonotype. MiTCR v1.1 was used to align clonotypes to the IMGT TRBV, TRBD and TRBJ reference segments. The analysis included only V-J combinations with a frequency above 0.0001, which together covered 98% to 99.2% of the repertoires. The TCS score was defined as F50 (clonal expansion) divided by E x V (chaos), with BLOSUM62-based TCRdist calculated between CDR3 peptides within each V-J. Welch's t-statistics and random forest reduced 450 to 600 V-J features to 13, which were used in a naive Bayes classifier (R e1071). Sample size was not statistically predetermined, and blinding of investigators to group allocation was not performed. According to the paper, TCR Vbeta CDR3 sequencing was carried out on 135 peripheral blood samples, which came from around 43 ophthalmopathy, around 74 hyperthyroidism and approximately 17 progressor patients.

The origin of this receptor is a woman aged 30 to 39 with Graves disease. Donor details come from another sample of the same person, matched by shared clones. Here the sequenced sample was peripheral blood mononuclear cells (PBMCs), taken at new diagnosis, from a patient treated with antithyroid drugs.

This receptor carries the CDR3 CASSQRASPGELFF. The DNA reads TGTGCCAGCAGCCAGCGGGCATCACCCGGGGAGCTGTTTTTT. Rearrangement joined TRBV3-1 to TRBJ2-2; the D gene is perhaps TRBD2, from 5 matching bases. V is clipped by 3 bases and J by 6 bases, and the sequence between their germline boundaries is 11 bases long. CDR1 and CDR2, looked up from the germline V gene (reference sequence), are LGHDT and YNNKEL. Including the terminal cysteine and phenylalanine, the CDR3 comprises 14 residues. The entry retains the CDR3 DNA only, 42 bases that are in frame from base 1.